The text below deals with one T cell receptor beta chain. The germline gives CDR1 LGHNA, CDR2 YNFKEQ. The CDR3 has 15 amino acids. The V and J ends lost 0 bases and 2 bases respectively, with 10 bases between them. This sample was taken from a study of blood T cell repertoires in COVID-19. The table came from immunoSEQ multiplex PCR; TCRdb's copy has only in-frame clones and leaves some out. The table shows tens of thousands of clones, with around 93% occurring only once. The V call is TRBV4-2, the J call TRBJ1-1, with a weak D call TRBD1 (5 bases). Source material: peripheral blood. This TCR was sampled from a human donor with active COVID-19. The donor label of this sample is uncertain. This CDR3 reads CASSQERDFNTEAFF. DNA for the CDR3: TGTGCCAGCAGCCAAGAGAGGGACTTCAACACTGAAGCTTTCTTT.